The text below deals with one TCR beta chain. This entry comes from a study of T-cell reconstitution after alpha-beta-depleted transplantation in children. Germline CDR1 reads DFQATT; CDR2 reads SNEGSKA (reference sequence). CDR3 length: 14 amino acids. V was trimmed by 2 bases and J by 3 bases, leaving 12 bases between them. This sample's TCRbeta library carried unique molecular identifier barcodes. A single record per CDR3 protein comes from TCRdb applying MiXCR to the PCR reads. The sample contains about 350,000 distinct CDR3 sequences, 13% of which appear only once. The chain carries TRBV20-1 and TRBJ2-3, with no clear D. Sequences were derived from PBMCs, sampled from the stem cell graft. The clonotype originates from a human donor who donated a stem cell graft to a child with Fanconi anemia. The CDR3 here is CSARPAKRTDTQYF. CDR3 nucleotides: TGCAGTGCTAGACCGGCCAAAAGGACAGATACGCAGTATTTT.